These 11 T cell receptor beta chains were sequenced from one sample in a study of regulatory T cells in long-lasting Graves disease. Time point specified: newly diagnosed GD, antithyroid drugs for less than 3 months. The TCR library used RNA extracted from PBMCs. Investigators prepared the TCR beta libraries by applying iRepertoire HTBI primers and Arm-PCR of CDR3 regions. Each CDR3 protein gets one entry after TCRdb re-called the multiplex PCR reads with MiXCR. Of around 320,000 distinct CDR3 sequences listed, approximately 15% were seen once; the top ten hold 25% to 30%. Separately, the same data were catalogued under a study of T cells in Graves' hyperthyroidism and ophthalmopathy.

Material: peripheral blood mononuclear cells (PBMCs), obtained at new diagnosis, from a patient treated with antithyroid drugs. These receptors originate from a man aged 35 to 55 with Graves disease.

This clonotype has at least ten counts. This chain uses TRBV7-8 with TRBJ2-7; unclear D gene. CDR1 is SGHVS and CDR2 is FQNEAQ in the germline V gene. V shed 6 bases and J shed 5 bases, with 11 bases lying between them. This CDR3 is 12 amino acids long. The CDR3: CASSSRFDEQYF. The CDR3 DNA is TGTGCCAGCAGTTCCCGATTCGACGAGCAGTACTTC. The complete variable domain, with remaining parts taken from reference TRBV7-8 and TRBJ2-7, reads GAGVSQSPRYKVAKRGQDVALRCDPISGHVSLFWYQQALGQGPEFLTYFQNEAQLDKSGLPSDRFFAERPEGSVSTLKIQRTQQEDSAVYLCASSSRFDEQYFGPGTRLTVT.

The chain carries TRBV10-3 and TRBJ2-7; 12 nucleotides line up with TRBD1. The junction had 4 bases not matched to a gene; V was cut back by 4 bases and J by 6 bases. The CDR3 runs 14 residues. Germline V gives CDR1 ENHRY, CDR2 SYGVKD. The CDR3 protein is CAISGDRGRGEQYF. The CDR3 DNA sequence: TGTGCCATCAGTGGGGACAGGGGGCGCGGCGAGCAGTACTTC.

This chain uses TRBV5-1 with TRBJ2-3; no reliable D call. In germline, CDR1 is SGHRS, CDR2 YFSETQ. With 4 bases removed from V and 2 bases from J, the gap between germline ends came to 14 bases. The CDR3 loop spans 15 amino acids. CDR3 nucleotides: TGCGCCAGCAGCCAATGGAGTAGGGCCACAGATACGCAGTATTTT. This sequence encodes CASSQWSRATDTQYF.

The chain's CDR3 is CASSLRDRGPLTDTQYF. The DNA for the CDR3 is TGTGCCAGCAGCTTAAGGGACAGGGGGCCCCTCACAGATACGCAGTATTTT. This chain links TRBV7-3 with TRBJ2-3, with 12 bases matching TRBD1. Germline CDR1 SGHTA, CDR2 FQGTGA. This CDR3 comprises 17 residues. Unmatched junction bases numbered 4, after V lost 1 base and J lost 2 bases.

The chain has TRBV3-1 and TRBJ1-2, with D maybe TRBD1 (6 bases). V gave up 4 bases and J gave up 8 bases, with 14 bases separating them. Germline values: CDR1 LGHDT, CDR2 YNNKEL (reference sequence). CDR3 length: 13 residues. CDR3: CASSRTAIRGYTF. CDR3 nucleotides: TGTGCCAGCAGCCGGACAGCGATCCGCGGCTACACCTTC. Filled out from reference TRBV3-1 and TRBJ1-2, the complete variable domain reads DTAVSQTPKYLVTQMGNDKSIKCEQNLGHDTMYWYKQDSKKFLKIMFSYNNKELIINETVPNRFSPKSPDKAHLNLHINSLELGDSAVYFCASSRTAIRGYTFGSGTRLTVV.

This clonotype was counted ten times or more. The V call is TRBV20-1, the J call TRBJ1-1; 7 nucleotides line up with TRBD1. V lost 3 bases and J lost 4; bases outside the gene matches: 8. The length of the CDR3 is 14 residues. Germline CDR1 reads DFQATT; CDR2 reads SNEGSKA (reference sequence). In DNA, the CDR3 is TGCAGTGCTAGGGCAGGGGGGCGCGGCACTGAAGCTTTCTTT. This translates into CSARAGGRGTEAFF.

This clonotype was counted many times. CDR3 bases: TGTGCCAGCAGCCACATTTGGGGAGTAAACTCCTACAATGAGCAGTTCTTC. It is translated as CASSHIWGVNSYNEQFF. The chain joins TRBV7-2 to TRBJ2-1; TRBD2 might be the D (5 bases). Germline assignment: CDR1 SGHTA and CDR2 FQGNSA. The CDR3 totals 17 residues. The V end was cut by 5 bases, the J end by 0 bases, with 17 bases between.

In its sample, this clonotype was seen many times. The chain recombines TRBV20-1 with TRBJ2-7; weak D call: TRBD1 (6 bases). V dropped 4 bases and J dropped 4 bases, with 17 bases sitting between them. Germline V gene data show CDR1 as DFQATT and CDR2 as SNEGSKA (reference sequence). The CDR3 sequence is 14 residues long. The chain's CDR3 is CSAKRTEPYYEQYF. The DNA of the CDR3 is TGCAGTGCTAAAAGGACAGAGCCTTATTACGAGCAGTACTTC.

This clonotype has a count of ten or more. The chain links TRBV12-3 or TRBV12-4 to TRBJ2-1, with 11 bases that match TRBD1. The CDR3 loop spans 14 amino acids. Trimming at V came to 7 bases and at J to 9 bases, leaving 8 bases not matched to a gene. As DNA, the CDR3 is TGTGCCAGCACCCGGGACAGGGGGTTCGGTGAGCAGTTCTTC. Translation: CASTRDRGFGEQFF.

This clonotype was picked up many times. V gene TRBV5-1 combines with J gene TRBJ2-5; D uncertain. Germline-derived CDR1 and CDR2 are SGHRS and YFSETQ. This CDR3 region has 13 residues. Trimming took 4 bases from V and 2 from J, leaving 9 bases between them. The CDR3 DNA follows: TGCGCCAGCAGCCAACGGGTTCAAGAGACCCAGTACTTC. Translation: CASSQRVQETQYF.

This clonotype was seen at least ten times. This chain connects TRBV2 to TRBJ2-5; 12 nucleotides agree with TRBD2. Germline V gene lookup returns CDR1 SNHLY and CDR2 FYNNEI. Trimming cost V 10 bases and J 10 bases; bases outside gene matches: 10. The CDR3 sequence is 13 residues long. In DNA, the CDR3 is TGTGCCACCATAGAGACTAGCGGGGGCCACCAGTACTTC. The encoded protein is CATIETSGGHQYF.